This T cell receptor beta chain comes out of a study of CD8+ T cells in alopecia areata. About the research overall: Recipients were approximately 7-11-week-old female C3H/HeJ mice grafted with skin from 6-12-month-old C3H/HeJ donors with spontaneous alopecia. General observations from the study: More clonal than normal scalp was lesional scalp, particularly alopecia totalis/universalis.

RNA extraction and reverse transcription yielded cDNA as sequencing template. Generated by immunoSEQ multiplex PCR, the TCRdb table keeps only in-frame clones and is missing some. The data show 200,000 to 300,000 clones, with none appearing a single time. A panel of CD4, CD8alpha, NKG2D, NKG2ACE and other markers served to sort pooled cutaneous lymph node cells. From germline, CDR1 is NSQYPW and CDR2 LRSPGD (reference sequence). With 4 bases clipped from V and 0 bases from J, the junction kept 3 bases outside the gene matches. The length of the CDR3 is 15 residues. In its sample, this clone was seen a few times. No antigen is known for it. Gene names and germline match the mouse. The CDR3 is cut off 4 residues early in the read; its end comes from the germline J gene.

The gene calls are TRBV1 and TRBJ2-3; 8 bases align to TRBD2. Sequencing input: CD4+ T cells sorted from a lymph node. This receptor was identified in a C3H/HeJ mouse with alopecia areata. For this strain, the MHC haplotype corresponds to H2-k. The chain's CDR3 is CTCSGGLASAETLYF. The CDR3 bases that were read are TGCACCTGCAGTGGGGGACTGGCTAGTGCAGAA.